Described below is a single T cell receptor (beta chain) sequence and its context. Assay: immunoSEQ multiplex PCR; the TCRdb copy retains only in-frame clones and omits some. The table records approximately 210,000 clones, approximately 81% of them present only once. Germline-derived CDR1 and CDR2 are MNHEY and SVGAGI. CDR3 length: 16 residues. Trimming took 2 bases from V and 4 from J; bases not matched to a gene: 8. The record originates from a study of blood T cell repertoires in COVID-19. Overall study: COVID-19 samples, acute and convalescent, were from the United States, Italy and Spain.

Cohort placement rested on clinical history that participants reported themselves. The rearrangement links TRBV6-5 to TRBJ1-5; 7 nucleotides match TRBD1. The TCR originated in a woman aged 45-59 years with acute COVID-19. The sample consisted of PBMCs or T cells enriched from blood (not recorded which). The CDR3 nucleotides are TGTGCCAGCAGTTACCTGGGACAGCAAACAAATCAGCCCCAGCATTTT. Translation: CASSYLGQQTNQPQHF.